This TCR beta chain was sequenced for a study of T cell responses to AZD1222 COVID-19 vaccine. Findings and limits, study-wide: Of spike-specific TCRs, nearly half reportedly target regions left unmutated in variants.

Turning to this clone: Its antigen remains unknown.

Some clones are missing from TCRdb's copy, which holds only in-frame ones; the method was immunoSEQ multiplex PCR. Among about 79,000 clones listed, about 91% were seen once. Germline CDR1 and CDR2: SQVTM and ANQGSEA. Trimming cost V 4 bases and J 2 bases; bases outside gene matches: 2. The CDR3 runs to 13 residues. This receptor was taken from an adult in good health. Sequenced material: peripheral blood, taken on day 0 of MenACWY control vaccination. The rearrangement uses TRBV29-1 and TRBJ2-5; 9 bases line up with TRBD1. CDR3 sequence: CSVGDRAQETQYF. In nucleotides, the CDR3 is TGCAGCGTTGGGGACAGGGCTCAAGAGACCCAGTACTTC.